These 26 T cell receptor beta chains share one sample of origin, sequenced in a study of T cell repertoires in cytomegalovirus infection. TCRdb re-called the reads through MiXCR, storing one row per CDR3 protein. The table has approximately 750,000 distinct CDR3 sequences, approximately 40% seen once; the top ten hold around 3%. The sequencing sample was made of PBMCs. The receptors derive from a human donor in good health (CMV status not recorded). Some clones in this sample may be carry-over from other donors' samples.

In its sample, this clonotype was seen a few times. CDR3 amino acids: CASSSSVRTEAFF. CDR3 nucleotides: TGTGCCAGCAGCTCGAGTGTTAGAACTGAAGCTTTCTTT. V usage is TRBV11-2 and J usage is TRBJ1-1; D remains unclear. The CDR3 is made up of 13 amino acids. The V gene's germline CDR1 is SGHAT and CDR2 FQNNGV. With 4 bases removed from V and 5 bases from J, the gap between germline ends came to 11 bases.

The chain uses TRBV6-1 and TRBJ2-3; D gene uncertain. Germline assignment: CDR1 MNHNS and CDR2 SASEGT. This CDR3 is built from 18 residues. V was cut by 5 bases and J by 2 bases, with 23 bases left in between. The chain's CDR3 is CASSPLGKRSSVTDTQYF. For the CDR3, the DNA is TGTGCCAGCAGTCCCCTGGGAAAGAGAAGTTCTGTCACAGATACGCAGTATTTT.

There are many counts of this clonotype. CDR3 in amino acids: CASSLVWQGGETQYF. The CDR3, as DNA: TGTGCCAGCAGCTTAGTGTGGCAGGGCGGGGAGACCCAGTACTTC. The chain has TRBV7-8 and TRBJ2-5, with D possibly being TRBD1 or TRBD2 (5 bases each). Germline assignment: CDR1 SGHVS and CDR2 FQNEAQ. The CDR3 totals 15 residues. Trimming took 1 base from V and 5 from J, leaving 14 bases between them.

The chain uses TRBV27 and TRBJ1-6, with 8 nucleotides matching TRBD1. CDR1 is MNHEY, CDR2 SMNVEV, per germline (reference sequence). V was pared by 3 bases and J by 9 bases, with 7 bases of the junction left unmatched. The length of the CDR3 is 15 residues. The CDR3 protein is CASSLADRAVSPLHF. The CDR3 DNA reads TGTGCCAGCAGTTTGGCGGACAGGGCGGTTTCACCCCTCCACTTT.

A few counts support this clonotype. V usage is TRBV29-1 and J usage is TRBJ1-2; 8 nucleotides agree with TRBD1. Germline trimming cut 3 bases from V and 8 bases from J; bases unmatched to any gene: 5. The CDR3 is made up of 12 amino acids. The germline CDR1 and CDR2 sequences are SQVTM and ANQGSEA. CDR3 DNA: TGCAGCGTTGACAGGGGGCGATGGGGCTACACCTTC. Translated, it gives CSVDRGRWGYTF.

This chain links TRBV7-3 with TRBJ2-5; weak D call: TRBD1 (5 bases). CDR3 length equals 15 residues. V gave up 2 bases and J gave up 5 bases, with 15 bases separating them. Germline V lookup: CDR1 SGHTA, CDR2 FQGTGA. The CDR3 DNA sequence: TGTGCCAGCAGCTTATCTCCCCAGGGCCGGGAGACCCAGTACTTC. It codes for CASSLSPQGRETQYF. Based on the CDR3 plus reference TRBV7-3 and TRBJ2-5, the full variable domain is GAGVSQTPSNKVTEKGKYVELRCDPISGHTALYWYRQSLGQGPEFLIYFQGTGAADDSGLPNDRFFAVRPEGSVSTLKIQRTERGDSAVYLCASSLSPQGRETQYFGPGTRLLVL.

The V gene is TRBV19, the J gene TRBJ2-5; 13 bases align to TRBD2. Germline V gives CDR1 LNHDA, CDR2 SQIVND (reference sequence). J gave up 5 bases and V 7 bases, and 4 bases lay outside the gene matches. This CDR3 is built from 14 residues. For the CDR3, the DNA is TGTGCCAGTACCCCACTAGCGGGAGGGGAGACCCAGTACTTC. Protein sequence: CASTPLAGGETQYF.

The chain uses TRBV6-1 and TRBJ2-7, with 7 bases matching TRBD2. CDR3 length equals 14 residues. V lost 7 bases and J lost 4; bases outside the gene matches: 10. Germline values: CDR1 MNHNS, CDR2 SASEGT. The CDR3 protein is CASILREHFYEQYF. CDR3 nucleotide sequence: TGTGCCAGCATTTTGCGGGAGCATTTTTACGAGCAGTACTTC.

Only a few counts were recorded for this clonotype. V usage is TRBV7-2 and J usage is TRBJ2-3; D gene ambiguous. V was shortened by 0 bases and J by 0 bases, with 10 bases between the two germline ends. This CDR3 is built from 16 residues. CDR1 and CDR2 (germline): SGHTA, FQGNSA. The CDR3 sequence is CASSLAGRPSTDTQYF. CDR3 nucleotide sequence: TGTGCCAGCAGCTTAGCGGGCAGACCTAGCACAGATACGCAGTATTTT.

This clonotype was counted at least ten times. J is TRBJ2-7 and V is TRBV11-2; 8 nucleotides line up with TRBD2. This CDR3 has 16 residues. V gave up 5 bases and J gave up 4 bases; unmatched junction bases: 13. Germline CDR1 SGHAT, CDR2 FQNNGV. CDR3: CASSPAQAGVPYEQYF. CDR3 nucleotide sequence: TGTGCCAGCAGCCCCGCCCAAGCGGGAGTACCGTACGAGCAGTACTTC.

This clonotype was detected a few times. J is TRBJ2-2 and V is TRBV7-9, with TRBD2 as a possible D gene (7 bases). CDR1 SEHNR and CDR2 FQNEAQ come from the germline V gene (reference sequence). The CDR3 totals 16 residues. Trimming pared 7 bases from V and 1 base from J, leaving 16 bases between. In nucleotides, the CDR3 is TGTGCCAGCAACTCCCGGCGGGGGCTGAACACCGGGGAGCTGTTTTTT. Protein product: CASNSRRGLNTGELFF.

The table lists this clonotype with a few counts. The chain is built from TRBV4-1 and TRBJ1-1; 11 nucleotides align to TRBD1. The trim removed 1 base at V and 4 bases at J, leaving 8 bases unmatched. The germline V gene has CDR1 MGHRA and CDR2 YSYEKL. This CDR3 spans 17 amino acids. Here the CDR3 DNA reads TGCGCCAGCAGCCAAGTTTCTACCGGGACAGGGGGCACTGAAGCTTTCTTT. The encoded protein is CASSQVSTGTGGTEAFF.

The V gene is TRBV4-1, the J gene TRBJ2-7; TRBD1 matches at 8 bases. CDR1 and CDR2 from the germline V gene are MGHRA and YSYEKL. This CDR3 contains 18 residues. The J segment lost 5 bases and the V segment lost 0 bases, leaving 15 bases of the junction unmatched. The CDR3 DNA sequence: TGCGCCAGCAGCCAAGATATGATTGTCAGGGGGCGTCTGAACGAGCAGTACTTC. This gives the protein CASSQDMIVRGRLNEQYF.

This clonotype was detected only a few times. The chain couples TRBV28 to TRBJ2-5; 7 nucleotides align to TRBD2. The V gene end was trimmed by 5 bases and the J gene end by 7 bases; junction bases not matched to a gene: 10. The CDR3 loop spans 14 amino acids. Germline V lookup: CDR1 MDHEN, CDR2 SYDVKM. The CDR3 region is CASSTLAGPGTQYF. CDR3 DNA sequence: TGTGCCAGCAGTACCTTAGCGGGTCCGGGGACCCAGTACTTC.

The rearrangement links TRBV6-8 to TRBJ2-7, with D possibly being TRBD1 (6 bases). The germline V and J ends were trimmed by 6 bases and 7 bases, with 19 bases remaining between them. Germline loops: CDR1 MNHGY, CDR2 SAAAGT. This CDR3 has 14 amino acids. The CDR3 here is CASSPGHEFEEQYF. Here the CDR3 DNA reads TGTGCCAGCAGCCCGGGACACGAGTTTGAAGAGCAGTACTTC.

The V gene is TRBV6-2 or TRBV6-3, the J gene TRBJ1-5; no clear D gene. CDR3 size: 14 residues. The germline V and J ends were trimmed by 2 bases and 1 base, with 6 bases remaining between them. Per germline, CDR1 MNHEY and CDR2 SVGEGT. The DNA for the CDR3 is TGTGCCAGCAGTTACCCGGGGAGCAATCAGCCCCAGCATTTT. Its protein product is CASSYPGSNQPQHF.

The chain carries TRBV28 and TRBJ2-1, with 10 bases aligning to TRBD1. Germline assignment: CDR1 MDHEN and CDR2 SYDVKM. The CDR3 totals 14 residues. Trimming at V came to 6 bases and at J to 8 bases, leaving 7 bases not matched to a gene. CDR3 region: CASRMGQGNDEQFF. The CDR3 DNA follows: TGTGCCAGCAGAATGGGACAGGGGAATGATGAGCAGTTCTTC.

J is TRBJ2-2 and V is TRBV4-1; a possible D gene is TRBD1 (7 bases). V shed 4 bases and J shed 4 bases, with 13 bases lying between them. The CDR3 totals 15 residues. Germline values: CDR1 MGHRA, CDR2 YSYEKL. CDR3 nucleotide sequence: TGCGCCAGCAGCCCAGGGGGGCGCGTCACCGGGGAGCTGTTTTTT. It codes for CASSPGGRVTGELFF.

As concerns this clonotype: An end of the junction does not agree with germline; a read error may underlie this. The rearrangement uses TRBV7-4 and TRBJ1-4, with 9 nucleotides matching TRBD1. The germline V gene has CDR1 SGHVT and CDR2 SQSDAQ. The CDR3 sequence is 15 residues long. The CDR3 reads CASGLAVTGGEKLFF. In DNA, the CDR3 is TGTGCCAGCGGCTTAGCAGTGACAGGGGGGGAAAAACTGTTTTTT. Full variable domain (outside the CDR3, taken from reference TRBV7-4 and TRBJ1-4): GAGVSQSPRYKVAKRGRDVALRCDSISGHVTLYWYRQTLGQGSEVLTYSQSDAQRDKSGRPSGRFSAERPERSVSTLKIQRTEQGDSAVYLCASGLAVTGGEKLFFGSGTQLSVL.

Ten or more counts support this clonotype. The genes are TRBV7-2 and TRBJ1-5; TRBD1 agrees at 8 bases. Germline CDR1 is SGHTA and CDR2 is FQGNSA. The CDR3 is 15 residues long. Trimming removed 5 bases from V and 6 bases from J; junction bases left unmatched: 9. For the CDR3, the DNA is TGTGCCAGCAGCCCAGGGGGCCGGGGGCCTCAGCCCCAGCATTTT. This codes for CASSPGGRGPQPQHF.

The rearrangement links TRBV7-9 to TRBJ1-1; D possibly corresponds to TRBD1 (5 bases). Germline V gene sequence: CDR1 SEHNR, CDR2 FQNEAQ (reference sequence). V was shortened by 4 bases and J by 0 bases, with 15 bases between the two germline ends. The CDR3 totals 16 residues. The CDR3 coding sequence is TGTGCCAGCAGCTCCCTCTTGGGACGGGTGAACACTGAAGCTTTCTTT. It encodes CASSSLLGRVNTEAFF.

This chain links TRBV4-2 with TRBJ2-1; TRBD1 is a possible D gene (5 bases). The V gene's germline CDR1 is LGHNA and CDR2 YNFKEQ. Trimming removed 0 bases at V and 4 bases at J, with 22 bases between. The CDR3 has 19 amino acids. CDR3 in amino acids: CASSQDGPAWGVSYNEQFF. In DNA form, the CDR3 reads TGTGCCAGCAGCCAAGATGGACCCGCATGGGGCGTATCATACAATGAGCAGTTCTTC.

The V gene is TRBV2, the J gene TRBJ2-3; TRBD2 aligns across 7 bases. CDR1 is SNHLY and CDR2 is FYNNEI in the germline V gene. V dropped 1 base and J dropped 8; count of bases not matched to a gene: 3. This CDR3 comprises 13 residues. CDR3 in amino acids: CASSEGGSGTQYF. The CDR3 nucleotides are TGTGCCAGCAGTGAAGGCGGGAGTGGTACGCAGTATTTT.

This clonotype was recorded many times. The chain carries TRBV7-8 and TRBJ2-7; 8 nucleotides agree with TRBD2. This CDR3 has 18 amino acids. Germline trimming cut 1 base from V and 0 bases from J; bases unmatched to any gene: 11. CDR1 and CDR2 (germline): SGHVS, FQNEAQ. CDR3 nucleotides: TGTGCCAGCAGCTTAGGCGTAGCCTCCACTAGCGGCTCCTACGAGCAGTACTTC. Its protein is CASSLGVASTSGSYEQYF. Drawing the rest from reference TRBV7-8 and TRBJ2-7, the complete variable domain is GAGVSQSPRYKVAKRGQDVALRCDPISGHVSLFWYQQALGQGPEFLTYFQNEAQLDKSGLPSDRFFAERPEGSVSTLKIQRTQQEDSAVYLCASSLGVASTSGSYEQYFGPGTRLTVT.

This clonotype was seen a few times. The chain is built from TRBV28 and TRBJ2-2, with D maybe TRBD1 (5 bases). There are 14 residues in the CDR3. Germline V gene data show CDR1 as MDHEN and CDR2 as SYDVKM. Trimming took 6 bases from V and 2 from J, leaving 10 bases between them. CDR3 in DNA: TGTGCCAGCAGACGACAGACCAACACCGGGGAGCTGTTTTTT. This gives the protein CASRRQTNTGELFF.

Turning to this clonotype: A much larger clone differs by one base, so this may be a read error. This CDR3 fails to terminate in the conserved phenylalanine or tryptophan, so it likely reflects a read error. The chain employs TRBV7-2 and TRBJ1-6; D gene uncertain. This CDR3 region has 14 residues. Per germline, CDR1 SGHTA and CDR2 FQGNSA. V lost 5 bases to trimming and J lost 5 bases, with 10 bases between them. The CDR3 sequence: CASSLGPNNSPLHL. The CDR3 bases are TGTGCCAGCAGCCTTGGACCAAATAATTCACCCCTCCACCTT.